Below, one T cell receptor beta chain is given with its context. Its specificity is not known. CDR1 is MNHNS and CDR2 is SASEGT in the germline V gene. Trimming left V 1 base short and J 2 bases short, with 12 bases between. The CDR3 spans 15 residues. Reverse transcribing all isolated RNA meant expressed TCRB transcripts were sequenced. The repertoire was sequenced with immunoSEQ multiplex PCR; TCRdb's copy has only in-frame clones and lacks some. The repertoire holds under 900,000 clones, with 15% to 20% as singletons. The data are from a study of beta chain features in type 1 diabetes. Study-level findings and limits: There was a possibility that cDNA sequencing over-represented cells with high TCR expression. Any PCR bias toward short templates would affect both groups alike. Type 1 diabetes patients had VDJ junctions that carried fewer insertions and more deletions.

J is TRBJ2-7 and V is TRBV6-1; D is uncertain. The sample comprised naive CD4+ T cells from blood. The clonotype originates from a woman aged 18-29 years in good health. The CDR3 protein is CASSEGPAGTYEQYF. Written as DNA, the CDR3 is TGTGCCAGCAGTGAAGGCCCCGCCGGCACCTACGAGCAGTACTTC.